A single sample gave rise to the 28 T cell receptor beta chains below, sequenced in a study of beta chain features in type 1 diabetes. What was sequenced were expressed TCRB transcripts, since all of the isolated RNA had been reverse transcribed. TCRdb's copy holds only in-frame clones and misses some; the assay was immunoSEQ multiplex PCR. The sample gives about 620,000 clones, roughly 15% of which show up once; 0.07% to 0.095% is in the top ten. The sequencing input was naive CD4+ T cells from blood. These TCRs come from a man between 18 and 29 years old in good health.

In this sample, this clone turned up once. This sequence joins TRBV4-3 and TRBJ2-7; D is possibly TRBD1 (6 bases). This CDR3 contains 17 residues. Germline CDR1 reads LGHNA; CDR2 reads YSLEER. The ends were cut back, 3 bases at V and 3 bases at J, with 21 bases in the middle. The CDR3 region has the DNA TGCGCCAGCAGCCAGCAAACAGGGCGTGGTTTGGGCTACGAGCAGTACTTC. Translation: CASSQQTGRGLGYEQYF.

This chain connects TRBV5-1 to TRBJ2-3; a weak D match, TRBD1 (5 bases). The CDR3 extends over 19 amino acids. V was shortened by 1 base and J by 4 bases, with 25 bases between the two germline ends. CDR1 is SGHRS, CDR2 YFSETQ, per germline. CDR3 DNA sequence: TGCGCCAGCAGCTTGCGTCCCCGACAGCTCCGGCACTTTCCAGATACGCAGTATTTT. It yields the protein CASSLRPRQLRHFPDTQYF.

This sequence joins TRBV7-2 and TRBJ1-5; maybe TRBD1 (5 bases). The germline gives CDR1 SGHTA, CDR2 FQGNSA. V was clipped by 1 base and J by 5 bases, with 9 bases between them. The CDR3 loop spans 14 amino acids. The CDR3 sequence: CASSLGGRDQPQHF. The CDR3 DNA is TGTGCCAGCAGCTTAGGGGGGAGAGATCAGCCCCAGCATTTT.

This clone has just a few counts. J is TRBJ1-5 and V is TRBV19; D gene unclear. The CDR3 runs 16 residues. Germline CDR1 and CDR2: LNHDA and SQIVND (reference sequence). Trimming stripped 3 bases from V and 0 bases from J, with 12 bases between. The CDR3 sequence: CASSIPRRVSNQPQHF. The CDR3 DNA sequence: TGTGCCAGTAGTATCCCAAGAAGGGTTAGCAATCAGCCCCAGCATTTT.

This clone has just a few counts. This CDR3 reads CAWSVLSPGQGYNEQFF. The CDR3 DNA sequence: TGTGCCTGGAGTGTCCTATCCCCGGGACAGGGTTACAATGAGCAGTTCTTC. The chain recombines TRBV30 with TRBJ2-1, with 9 bases matching TRBD1. Germline V gives CDR1 GTSNPN, CDR2 SVGIG (reference sequence). Trimming removed 0 bases from V and 4 bases from J; junction bases left unmatched: 10. The CDR3 totals 17 residues. The whole variable domain, remainder taken from reference TRBV30 and TRBJ2-1, is SQTIHQWPATLVQPVGSPLSLECTVEGTSNPNLYWYRQAAGRGLQLLFYSVGIGQISSEVPQNLSASRPQDRQFILSSKKLLLSDSGFYLCAWSVLSPGQGYNEQFFGPGTRLTVL.

The V and J genes are TRBV12-5 and TRBJ1-1, with a possible D match to TRBD1 (5 bases). This CDR3 comprises 16 residues. V lost 3 bases to trimming and J lost 1 base, with 15 bases between them. Per germline, CDR1 LGHNT and CDR2 FRNRAP. This chain's CDR3 is CASGFHDPGENTEAFF. For the CDR3, the DNA is TGTGCTAGTGGTTTTCACGACCCGGGGGAGAACACTGAAGCTTTCTTT.

This clone was counted only a few times. The rearrangement joins TRBV5-1 to TRBJ2-1; the match to TRBD2 covers 7 bases. Looked up from germline, CDR1 is SGHRS and CDR2 is YFSETQ. After removal of 2 bases from V and 8 bases from J, the junction contained 10 bases not matched to a gene. The CDR3 extends over 15 amino acids. CDR3 sequence: CASSFTGGNGDEQFF. As DNA, the CDR3 is TGCGCCAGCAGCTTTACCGGGGGGAATGGCGATGAGCAGTTCTTC.

This clone has more than one count but fewer than ten. This specimen includes other DNA sequences encoding the same CDR3. This chain connects TRBV7-2 to TRBJ1-5, with 7 bases identical to TRBD1. Germline CDR1 is SGHTA and CDR2 is FQGNSA. V lost 6 bases, J lost 2 bases, and 4 bases stayed unmatched. The CDR3 is 14 amino acids. CDR3 amino acids: CASRSTGGNQPQHF. CDR3 DNA: TGTGCCAGCAGATCAACAGGGGGCAATCAGCCCCAGCATTTT.

This clone turned up a few times. The rearrangement uses TRBV11-3 and TRBJ2-7; D unclear. In germline, CDR1 is SGHNT, CDR2 YENEEA. V was trimmed by 1 base and J by 6 bases, leaving 13 bases between them. The CDR3 sequence is 14 residues long. In nucleotides, the CDR3 is TGTGCCAGCAGCTTAGGCCGGTATACGGGCGAGCAGTACTTC. Protein sequence: CASSLGRYTGEQYF. Supplemented by reference TRBV11-3 and TRBJ2-7, the full variable domain reads EAGVVQSPRYKIIEKKQPVAFWCNPISGHNTLYWYLQNLGQGPELLIRYENEEAVDDSQLPKDRFSAERLKGVDSTLKIQPAELGDSAVYLCASSLGRYTGEQYFGPGTRLTVT.

This clone was seen only a few times. This chain links TRBV19 with TRBJ2-7, with TRBD1 matching over 8 bases. With 2 bases clipped from V and 6 bases from J, the junction kept 3 bases outside the gene matches. From germline, CDR1 is LNHDA and CDR2 SQIVND (reference sequence). This CDR3 comprises 13 residues. The CDR3 loop is CASSIQGAGEQYF. In nucleotides, the CDR3 is TGTGCCAGTAGTATACAGGGGGCAGGCGAGCAGTACTTC.

This chain joins TRBV5-6 and TRBJ2-1, with D perhaps TRBD2 (6 bases). CDR1 SGHDT and CDR2 YYEEEE come from the germline V gene. V shed 4 bases and J shed 5 bases, with 10 bases lying between them. This CDR3 region has 13 residues. The CDR3 region is CASSTGANNEQFF. The CDR3 coding sequence is TGTGCCAGCAGCACGGGAGCTAACAATGAGCAGTTCTTC.

This clone was detected a few times. The chain links TRBV9 to TRBJ2-7; D ambiguous. From germline, CDR1 is SGDLS and CDR2 YYNGEE. The CDR3 sequence is 13 residues long. V dropped 0 bases and J dropped 7 bases, with 11 bases sitting between them. The chain's CDR3 is CASSVGPLREQYF. The CDR3 region has the DNA TGTGCCAGCAGCGTAGGACCACTACGTGAGCAGTACTTC.

The chain carries TRBV4-2 and TRBJ2-3, with D tentatively TRBD1 or TRBD2 (6 bases each). With 0 bases removed from V and 4 bases from J, the gap between germline ends came to 17 bases. The CDR3 length is 17 residues. Germline V gene sequence: CDR1 LGHNA, CDR2 YNFKEQ. The CDR3 protein is CASSQDAGGSWADTQYF. The CDR3 bases are TGTGCCAGCAGCCAAGATGCCGGGGGCAGTTGGGCAGATACGCAGTATTTT.

This chain connects TRBV7-2 to TRBJ2-7; the D is unclear. The CDR3 consists of 12 residues. CDR1 SGHTA and CDR2 FQGNSA come from the germline V gene. The V end lost 0 bases, the J end lost 6 bases, and 6 bases lay between the germline ends. The CDR3 here is CASSLAYLEQYF. As DNA, the CDR3 is TGTGCCAGCAGCTTAGCCTATCTCGAGCAGTACTTC.

This clone has more than one count but fewer than ten. The J gene is TRBJ1-6, the V gene TRBV7-9; a weak D match, TRBD1 (5 bases). CDR3 length: 16 amino acids. V gave up 0 bases and J gave up 7 bases, with 13 bases separating them. Germline loops: CDR1 SEHNR, CDR2 FQNEAQ (reference sequence). CDR3: CASSLARVGGNSPLHF. Here the CDR3 DNA reads TGTGCCAGCAGCTTAGCCCGGGTGGGGGGGAATTCACCCCTCCACTTT.

The rearrangement uses TRBV30 and TRBJ1-1; tentatively, D is TRBD1 (5 bases). Trimming cost V 2 bases and J 5 bases, with 21 bases left between them. This CDR3 region has 16 residues. CDR1 is GTSNPN, CDR2 SVGIG, per germline (reference sequence). The CDR3 coding sequence is TGTGCCTGGAGTCGCAACCGGGACCCCGGGAGGACTGAAGCTTTCTTT. Protein: CAWSRNRDPGRTEAFF.

V gene TRBV27 combines with J gene TRBJ1-5, with TRBD1 matching 11 bases. After removal of 2 bases from V and 9 bases from J, the junction contained 9 bases not matched to a gene. Germline lookup yields CDR1 MNHEY and CDR2 SMNVEV (reference sequence). The CDR3 extends over 16 amino acids. In nucleotides, the CDR3 is TGTGCCAGCAGTTTAAGGACAGGGGGCATGGTAGGGCCCCAGCATTTT. Protein: CASSLRTGGMVGPQHF.

The V gene is TRBV27, the J gene TRBJ1-5; weak D call: TRBD1 (6 bases). The CDR3 covers 16 residues. The germline V gene encodes CDR1 MNHEY and CDR2 SMNVEV (reference sequence). V shed 3 bases and J shed 2 bases, with 14 bases lying between them. CDR3 DNA sequence: TGTGCCAGCAGTTTTAGTCGGGGGCTGGGCAATCAGCCCCAGCATTTT. Protein: CASSFSRGLGNQPQHF.

This clone has a handful of counts. The rearrangement links TRBV9 to TRBJ1-1; no firm D call. The length of the CDR3 is 14 residues. The V end lost 2 bases, the J end lost 3 bases, and 11 bases lay between the germline ends. Germline assignment: CDR1 SGDLS and CDR2 YYNGEE. DNA for the CDR3: TGTGCCAGCAGCGTGCGGACCGGGGACACTGAAGCTTTCTTT. Translated, it gives CASSVRTGDTEAFF. Using reference TRBV9 and TRBJ1-1 for the parts outside the CDR3, the full variable domain is DSGVTQTPKHLITATGQRVTLRCSPRSGDLSVYWYQQSLDQGLQFLIQYYNGEERAKGNILERFSAQQFPDLHSELNLSSLELGDSALYFCASSVRTGDTEAFFGQGTRLTVV.

The chain couples TRBV7-3 to TRBJ1-2, with a possible D match to TRBD1 (5 bases). The V end was cut by 6 bases, the J end by 4 bases, with 15 bases between. This CDR3 has 14 amino acids. Germline values: CDR1 SGHTA, CDR2 FQGTGA. The CDR3 loop is CASSPDTSSYGYTF. The CDR3 coding sequence is TGTGCCAGCAGTCCGGACACCTCTAGCTATGGCTACACCTTC.

This clone showed up just a few times. The chain recombines TRBV20-1 with TRBJ1-1, with D hard to call. The V and J ends lost 6 bases and 4 bases respectively, with 9 bases between them. CDR1 is DFQATT, CDR2 SNEGSKA, per germline (reference sequence). CDR3 length equals 11 residues. Here the CDR3 reads CSARFTTEAFF. CDR3 coding DNA: TGCAGTGCCAGGTTCACCACTGAAGCTTTCTTT.

On this clone: The junction departs from the called germline gene at one end, perhaps through a read error. The rearrangement joins TRBV6-1 to TRBJ1-5, with a weak D call TRBD1 (5 bases). Germline lookup yields CDR1 MNHNS and CDR2 SASEGT. CDR3 length equals 13 residues. The CDR3 loop reads CASRDQGVQTQHF. CDR3 nucleotide sequence: TGTGCCAGCAGAGACCAGGGAGTTCAGACCCAGCATTTT.

This clone has a handful of counts. CDR3 DNA: TGTGCCAGCCGCGGGCCGGGATCCCTTCCCCTGTTTTTT. Protein product: CASRGPGSLPLFF. This chain joins TRBV27 and TRBJ1-4; D is uncertain. Deletions cut 8 bases from V and 14 bases from J, with 21 bases between. CDR1 and CDR2 (germline): MNHEY, SMNVEV (reference sequence). The CDR3 spans 13 residues.

The chain uses TRBV5-1 and TRBJ2-1; 10 bases map to TRBD1. Germline values: CDR1 SGHRS, CDR2 YFSETQ. The J segment lost 4 bases and the V segment lost 4 bases, leaving 8 bases of the junction unmatched. This CDR3 has 16 amino acids. The CDR3 DNA sequence: TGCGCCAGCAGCGCCTCGACAGGGGGCCGTTACAATGAGCAGTTCTTC. This codes for CASSASTGGRYNEQFF.

This clone showed up just a few times. The genes are TRBV5-1 and TRBJ2-5; D call uncertain. The CDR3 extends over 13 amino acids. V shed 2 bases and J shed 4 bases, with 9 bases lying between them. Germline V lookup: CDR1 SGHRS, CDR2 YFSETQ. The CDR3 reads CASSLQIRETQYF. The CDR3 DNA is TGCGCCAGCAGCTTACAGATCCGAGAGACCCAGTACTTC. The full variable domain, rest sourced from reference TRBV5-1 and TRBJ2-5, is KAGVTQTPRYLIKTRGQQVTLSCSPISGHRSVSWYQQTPGQGLQFLFEYFSETQRNKGNFPGRFSGRQFSNSRSEMNVSTLELGDSALYLCASSLQIRETQYFGPGTRLLVL.

This clone showed up just a few times. The chain has TRBV7-9 and TRBJ2-7; D is ambiguous. The CDR3 has 16 residues. V lost 0 bases and J 2 bases, leaving 14 bases between the germline ends. CDR1 and CDR2 (germline): SEHNR, FQNEAQ (reference sequence). This CDR3 reads CASSLATLTLTYEQYF. The CDR3 nucleotides are TGTGCCAGCAGCTTAGCTACTCTCACTCTGACCTACGAGCAGTACTTC.

As for this clone: A far larger clone differs by one base, so this is likely a read error. The identical CDR3 is also encoded by other nucleotide sequences in the sample. The DNA of the CDR3 is TGTGCCAGCAGCTTAGATGAGACCCAGTACTTC. Protein product: CASSLDETQYF. The chain couples TRBV5-6 to TRBJ2-5; D remains unclear. Trimming shortened V by 2 bases and J by 5 bases, and 4 bases separated the two germline ends. CDR1 is SGHDT and CDR2 is YYEEEE in the germline V gene. The CDR3 totals 11 residues.

There are a few counts of this clone. This chain joins TRBV4-3 and TRBJ2-5; TRBD1 matches at 7 bases. The CDR3 covers 14 residues. After removal of 1 base from V and 5 bases from J, the junction contained 4 bases not matched to a gene. The germline gives CDR1 LGHNA, CDR2 YSLEER. The CDR3 is CASSQADRAETQYF. CDR3 bases: TGCGCCAGCAGCCAAGCCGACAGGGCTGAGACCCAGTACTTC.